This T cell receptor (beta chain) stems from a study of T cell responses to AZD1222 COVID-19 vaccine. For the study at large: Pooling of second doses given at about 4 or about 12 weeks was done.

The CDR3 spans 15 residues. CDR1 and CDR2 from the germline V gene are MGHRA and YSYEKL. The V and J ends lost 1 base and 6 bases respectively, with 13 bases between them. A note on this clone: Its specificity is unknown.

The protocol was immunoSEQ multiplex PCR, while the TCRdb copy is restricted to in-frame clones and leaves out a portion. The data contain 95,000 to 150,000 clones, 70% to 90% of them singletons. Findings and limits, study-wide: The breadth and depth of Spike-specific TCRs increased once two AZD1222 doses had been given. Only 5 or 6 AZD1222 recipients were seropositive at baseline.

V usage is TRBV4-1 and J usage is TRBJ2-1, with no clear D. The TCR comes from an adult in good health. Sequences were derived from peripheral blood, sampled on day 0 of AZD1222 vaccination. The CDR3 DNA sequence: TGCGCCAGCAGCCAAGTTTGGGTCGGAAGCAATGAGCAGTTCTTC. This codes for CASSQVWVGSNEQFF.